The clone carrying this T cell receptor (beta chain) has at least ten counts. The antigen remains unidentified. The J segment lost 7 bases and the V segment lost 5 bases, leaving 4 bases of the junction unmatched. The CDR3 is 14 amino acids. Germline-derived CDR1 and CDR2 are SEHNR and FQNEAQ (reference sequence). The sample originates from a study of early T cells in non-severe SARS-CoV-2 infection. Study-wide context: Sequencing targeted bulk RNA from unsorted whole blood, leaving chains unpaired.

The TCR library protocol was used to attach unique molecular identifiers. These identifiers were attached to individual cDNA molecules. One entry per CDR3 protein results from TCRdb running MiXCR on the 5' RACE reads. The sample gives nearly 70,000 distinct CDR3 sequences, roughly 4.5% of which show up once; roughly 3.7% is in the top ten. General study findings and limits: Clonotype matching in VDJdb favored anti-spike CD8 responses and did not capture private and CD4 specificities.

The sequences come from whole blood, collected at baseline. The sequence came from an adult who was a healthcare worker with PCR-confirmed SARS-CoV-2 infection or an uninfected control (not recorded which). The donor label of this sample is uncertain. The chain has TRBV7-9 and TRBJ1-6; the match to TRBD1 covers 8 bases. CDR3 loop: CASSPDRANSPLHF. In DNA, the CDR3 is TGTGCCAGCAGCCCGGACAGGGCGAATTCACCCCTCCACTTT.